The 32 T cell receptor beta chains below were found in one sample sequenced in a study of blood T cell repertoires in COVID-19. The data were produced by immunoSEQ multiplex PCR, yet TCRdb's version contains in-frame clones alone and is incomplete. The table records approximately 220,000 clones, around 80% of them present only once. The sequenced material came from peripheral blood. These receptors were obtained from a woman of 80 years or more with acute or convalescent COVID-19.

In regard to this clone: The same CDR3 can be traced to other DNA sequences in this sample. V and J are TRBV19 and TRBJ1-5; tentative D call: TRBD1 (6 bases). Trimming shortened V by 3 bases and J by 0 bases, and 9 bases separated the two germline ends. Germline loops: CDR1 LNHDA, CDR2 SQIVND (reference sequence). The CDR3 consists of 15 residues. The CDR3 nucleotides are TGTGCCAGTAGTATCGGACAGTATAGCAATCAGCCCCAGCATTTT. This gives the protein CASSIGQYSNQPQHF.

The chain joins TRBV30 to TRBJ2-3; D remains unclear. Germline V gene lookup returns CDR1 GTSNPN and CDR2 SVGIG (reference sequence). The CDR3 is 14 amino acids. The ends were cut back, 5 bases at V and 0 bases at J, with 12 bases in the middle. The CDR3 coding sequence is TGTGCCTGGCGGCAGGTCTCTAGCACAGATACGCAGTATTTT. Amino acids: CAWRQVSSTDTQYF. The variable domain in full, with the rest retrieved from reference TRBV30 and TRBJ2-3, is SQTIHQWPATLVQPVGSPLSLECTVEGTSNPNLYWYRQAAGRGLQLLFYSVGIGQISSEVPQNLSASRPQDRQFILSSKKLLLSDSGFYLCAWRQVSSTDTQYFGPGTRLTVL.

This chain joins TRBV30 and TRBJ1-1; D is perhaps TRBD1 (5 bases). V dropped 4 bases and J dropped 0 bases, with 27 bases sitting between them. This CDR3 is 19 amino acids long. Germline lookup yields CDR1 GTSNPN and CDR2 SVGIG (reference sequence). The CDR3: CAWTRFGGDFSPMNTEAFF. CDR3 sequence (DNA): TGTGCCTGGACCAGGTTCGGGGGGGACTTCTCCCCCATGAACACTGAAGCTTTCTTT.

The rearrangement links TRBV29-1 to TRBJ1-2, with 7 bases aligning to TRBD1. Germline V gene sequence: CDR1 SQVTM, CDR2 ANQGSEA. V dropped 7 bases and J dropped 5; count of bases not matched to a gene: 4. This CDR3 is built from 11 residues. Here the CDR3 DNA reads TGCAGCGCTTCAGGGGGGTATGGCTACACCTTC. Translation: CSASGGYGYTF.

This chain uses TRBV14 with TRBJ1-2; TRBD1 matches 7 bases. V shed 1 base and J 7 bases; nucleotides not matched to a gene: 9. Looked up from germline, CDR1 is SGHDN and CDR2 is FVKESK. The length of the CDR3 is 15 residues. The CDR3 protein is CASSQVRTGAGGYTF. CDR3 coding DNA: TGTGCCAGCAGCCAAGTCCGGACAGGAGCTGGTGGCTACACCTTC. Looking up the rest from reference TRBV14 and TRBJ1-2 gives the full variable domain: EAGVTQFPSHSVIEKGQTVTLRCDPISGHDNLYWYRRVMGKEIKFLLHFVKESKQDESGMPNNRFLAERTGGTYSTLKVQPAELEDSGVYFCASSQVRTGAGGYTFGSGTRLTVV.

This chain joins TRBV6-2 or TRBV6-3 and TRBJ2-1; D is unresolved. Trimming pared 2 bases from V and 0 bases from J, leaving 5 bases between. This CDR3 is built from 14 residues. The V gene's germline CDR1 is MNHEY and CDR2 SVGEGT. In DNA, the CDR3 is TGTGCCAGCAGTTACGGCAGCTCCTACAATGAGCAGTTCTTC. Translation: CASSYGSSYNEQFF.

The sample holds a few counts of this clone. The chain combines TRBV20-1 with TRBJ2-5; D is uncertain. The CDR3 loop spans 11 amino acids. V lost 2 bases and J 3 bases, leaving 4 bases between the germline ends. Germline V gives CDR1 DFQATT, CDR2 SNEGSKA (reference sequence). In DNA, the CDR3 is TGCAGTGCTAGACCAGAAGAGACCCAGTACTTC. It is translated as CSARPEETQYF.

This clone has only a few counts. V usage is TRBV7-9 and J usage is TRBJ2-1, with a tentative D call TRBD2 (6 bases). Germline V gene data show CDR1 as SEHNR and CDR2 as FQNEAQ (reference sequence). CDR3 size: 17 residues. V lost 0 bases and J 5 bases, leaving 17 bases between the germline ends. The CDR3 nucleotides read TGTGCCAGCAGCTTAGCTTTTAGCGGCACCGCTGACAATGAGCAGTTCTTC. Encoded protein: CASSLAFSGTADNEQFF.

The chain recombines TRBV10-3 with TRBJ1-2, with 10 bases that match TRBD1. The CDR3 sequence is 14 residues long. Germline V gives CDR1 ENHRY, CDR2 SYGVKD. J lost 8 bases, V lost 2 bases, and 5 bases had no gene match. The CDR3 region is CAISEDRGREGYTF. For the CDR3, the DNA is TGTGCCATCAGTGAGGACAGGGGGCGAGAGGGCTACACCTTC.

This rearrangement joins TRBV5-6 to TRBJ2-6; D ambiguous. The CDR3 is 17 residues long. The V end lost 5 bases, the J end lost 0 bases, and 15 bases lay between the germline ends. Germline values: CDR1 SGHDT, CDR2 YYEEEE. DNA for the CDR3: TGTGCCAGCAGTCCCCGATTGACTTACTCTGGGGCCAACGTCCTGACTTTC. Translating it yields CASSPRLTYSGANVLTF.

This sequence joins TRBV5-1 and TRBJ1-3, with D possibly matching TRBD1 (5 bases). CDR1 is SGHRS, CDR2 YFSETQ, per germline. CDR3 length equals 15 residues. Trimming removed 6 bases from V and 0 bases from J, with 13 bases in between. The CDR3 sequence is CASTSSGHSGNTIYF. The CDR3 DNA follows: TGCGCCAGCACCTCTTCTGGACACTCTGGAAACACCATATATTTT.

The rearrangement links TRBV23-1 to TRBJ2-1; TRBD2 is a possible D gene (7 bases). TRBV23-1 is labeled an ORF, and its function is uncertain. V lost 2 bases and J 5 bases, leaving 16 bases between the germline ends. The CDR3 sequence is 16 residues long. Here the CDR3 DNA reads TGCGCCAGCAGTCAAGGGGACACCACTAGCGACAATGAGCAGTTCTTC. It translates to CASSQGDTTSDNEQFF.

The rearrangement uses TRBV6-6 and TRBJ2-5; the match to TRBD1 covers 8 bases. The germline gives CDR1 MNHNY, CDR2 SVGAGI (reference sequence). V lost 5 bases, J lost 2 bases, and 4 bases stayed unmatched. This CDR3 has 14 residues. The CDR3 protein is CASSRTGRQETQYF. CDR3 bases: TGTGCCAGCAGTCGGACAGGGCGTCAAGAGACCCAGTACTTC.

This chain uses TRBV12-3 or TRBV12-4 with TRBJ2-1; 8 nucleotides agree with TRBD1. This CDR3 contains 12 residues. After removal of 5 bases from V and 15 bases from J, the junction contained 9 bases not matched to a gene. This CDR3 reads CASSISGTGGFF. Here the CDR3 DNA reads TGTGCCAGCAGTATCTCCGGGACAGGTGGGTTCTTC.

The rearrangement uses TRBV5-8 and TRBJ1-5, with D hard to call. Germline values: CDR1 SGHTS, CDR2 YDEGEE. The CDR3 has 14 amino acids. Trimming removed 4 bases at V and 6 bases at J, with 14 bases between. CDR3 protein: CASSPGVAVQPQHF. The CDR3 DNA reads as TGTGCCAGCAGCCCCGGGGTGGCGGTTCAGCCCCAGCATTTT.

The chain couples TRBV6-5 to TRBJ1-3; D ambiguous. This CDR3 is built from 16 residues. Trimming removed 0 bases from V and 7 bases from J, with 16 bases in between. From germline, CDR1 is MNHEY and CDR2 SVGAGI. In DNA, the CDR3 is TGTGCCAGCAGTTACTCTCCAGGCAACCTTGGGAACACCATATATTTT. Residues: CASSYSPGNLGNTIYF.

In this sample, this clone turned up a few times. The V call is TRBV29-1, the J call TRBJ1-3; 8 nucleotides align to TRBD1. This CDR3 has 12 residues. V lost 6 bases, J lost 8 bases, and 6 bases stayed unmatched. The germline V gene has CDR1 SQVTM and CDR2 ANQGSEA. This CDR3 reads CSVTDREHTIYF. The DNA for the CDR3 is TGCAGCGTCACGGACAGGGAACACACCATATATTTT.

This clone was picked up one time. The chain couples TRBV14 to TRBJ2-5; 8 bases match TRBD2. After removal of 8 bases from V and 5 bases from J, the junction contained 13 bases not matched to a gene. From germline, CDR1 is SGHDN and CDR2 FVKESK. This CDR3 comprises 15 residues. This chain's CDR3 is CASSRRGAIPETQYF. DNA of the CDR3: TGTGCCAGCTCCCGGCGGGGGGCCATCCCCGAGACCCAGTACTTC. Filled out from reference TRBV14 and TRBJ2-5, the complete variable domain reads EAGVTQFPSHSVIEKGQTVTLRCDPISGHDNLYWYRRVMGKEIKFLLHFVKESKQDESGMPNNRFLAERTGGTYSTLKVQPAELEDSGVYFCASSRRGAIPETQYFGPGTRLLVL.

This chain uses TRBV24-1 with TRBJ2-3; D is perhaps TRBD2 (5 bases). Trimming took 3 bases from V and 4 from J, leaving 22 bases between them. In germline, CDR1 is KGHDR, CDR2 SFDVKD. CDR3 length: 18 residues. CDR3 amino acids: CATSDPSWSGSVPDTQYF. The CDR3 nucleotides read TGTGCCACCAGTGATCCCTCATGGAGTGGGAGTGTACCAGATACGCAGTATTTT.

V is TRBV7-2 and J is TRBJ2-1; TRBD2 matches at 13 bases. Germline-derived CDR1 and CDR2 are SGHTA and FQGNSA. V lost 3 bases, J lost 6 bases, and 2 bases stayed unmatched. The CDR3 length is 15 residues. CDR3 nucleotides: TGTGCCAGCAGCTTGGGACTAGCGGGATTCAATGAGCAGTTCTTC. Its translation is CASSLGLAGFNEQFF.

V usage is TRBV18 and J usage is TRBJ2-6, with D possibly TRBD2 on 7 matching bases. V gave up 5 bases and J gave up 3 bases, with 20 bases separating them. The length of the CDR3 is 18 residues. Germline CDR1 and CDR2: KGHSH and LQKENI. Here the CDR3 reads CASSFLVPGGNGANVLTF. Written as DNA, the CDR3 is TGTGCCAGCTCATTCCTAGTCCCGGGGGGCAATGGGGCCAACGTCCTGACTTTC.

The genes are TRBV7-9 and TRBJ1-2; D is undetermined. Trimming took off 4 bases at V and 2 bases at J, with 14 bases between the two ends. The CDR3 consists of 15 residues. Germline lookup yields CDR1 SEHNR and CDR2 FQNEAQ (reference sequence). The CDR3 coding sequence is TGTGCCAGCAGCTCCCTCCCGGGAGGGAACTATGGCTACACCTTC. Its translation: CASSSLPGGNYGYTF.

This clone appeared once. CDR3 DNA sequence: TGTGCCAGCAAAGGACAGATGAACACTGAAGCTTTCTTT. Amino acid sequence: CASKGQMNTEAFF. The chain carries TRBV19 and TRBJ1-1; D possibly corresponds to TRBD1 (6 bases). The V gene's germline CDR1 is LNHDA and CDR2 SQIVND (reference sequence). This CDR3 has 13 amino acids. V lost 9 bases and J 0 bases, leaving 11 bases between the germline ends.

The rearrangement uses TRBV5-1 and TRBJ2-7; 7 nucleotides agree with TRBD1. The V segment lost 0 bases and the J segment 4 bases; nucleotides outside the gene matches: 4. Germline-derived CDR1 and CDR2 are SGHRS and YFSETQ. CDR3 length: 14 residues. CDR3 region: CASSLGQGDYEQYF. The DNA for the CDR3 is TGCGCCAGCAGCTTGGGTCAGGGGGATTACGAGCAGTACTTC.

This clone appeared a few times. This specimen includes other DNA sequences encoding the same CDR3. V is TRBV12-3 or TRBV12-4 and J is TRBJ1-1; D might be TRBD1 (5 bases). CDR3 length: 13 residues. Trimming removed 3 bases at V and 2 bases at J, with 7 bases between. DNA for the CDR3: TGTGCCAGCAGTTTTAGGGGAAACACTGAAGCTTTCTTT. It is translated as CASSFRGNTEAFF.

The chain couples TRBV5-4 to TRBJ2-6; 7 bases are a match to TRBD1. The CDR3 contains 16 residues. With 1 base clipped from V and 3 bases from J, the junction kept 4 bases outside the gene matches. Germline CDR1 is SGHNT and CDR2 is YYREEE (reference sequence). The CDR3 nucleotides read TGTGCCAGCAGCTTGACAGGGGCTGGTGGGGCCAACGTCCTGACTTTC. Amino acid sequence: CASSLTGAGGANVLTF. Based on the CDR3 plus reference TRBV5-4 and TRBJ2-6, the full variable domain is ETGVTQSPTHLIKTRGQQVTLRCSSQSGHNTVSWYQQALGQGPQFIFQYYREEENGRGNFPPRFSGLQFPNYSSELNVNALELDDSALYLCASSLTGAGGANVLTFGAGSRLTVL.

This chain connects TRBV10-1 to TRBJ1-5, with D maybe TRBD1 (5 bases). Per germline, CDR1 WNHNN and CDR2 SYGVQD (reference sequence). V shed 2 bases and J shed 5 bases, with 22 bases lying between them. The CDR3 has 18 residues. CDR3 nucleotides: TGCGCCAGCAGTGAGGAGGGCAGGGTGGGAGGTATCGATCAGCCCCAGCATTTT. Amino acids: CASSEEGRVGGIDQPQHF.

This clone was seen only once. The chain uses TRBV19 and TRBJ1-4, with 7 nucleotides matching TRBD1. Per the germline V gene, CDR1 is LNHDA and CDR2 is SQIVND (reference sequence). With 6 bases clipped from V and 7 bases from J, the junction kept 8 bases outside the gene matches. CDR3 length: 14 residues. The CDR3 DNA reads TGTGCCAGTAGCCGTACAGGGGCAGGTGAAAAACTGTTTTTT. Protein: CASSRTGAGEKLFF.

V is TRBV7-2 and J is TRBJ1-2; 9 positions agree with TRBD1. This CDR3 is 15 amino acids long. Germline V gene lookup returns CDR1 SGHTA and CDR2 FQGNSA. The trim removed 3 bases at V and 2 bases at J, leaving 4 bases unmatched. CDR3 residues: CASSLGQGSNYGYTF. The CDR3 nucleotides are TGTGCCAGCAGCTTGGGACAGGGATCAAACTATGGCTACACCTTC.

The chain uses TRBV23-1 and TRBJ1-1; possible D gene TRBD1, 6 bases. TRBV23-1 is treated as an ORF (open reading frame) with a function not yet certain. The V end lost 5 bases, the J end lost 5 bases, and 18 bases lay between the germline ends. The CDR3 has 15 amino acids. The CDR3 loop is CASSKPQGRGTEAFF. The CDR3 DNA reads as TGCGCCAGCAGTAAGCCACAGGGTAGGGGGACTGAAGCTTTCTTT.

The V gene is TRBV27, the J gene TRBJ1-5; 9 bases map to TRBD1. The CDR3 consists of 17 residues. Trimming took 0 bases from V and 4 from J; bases not matched to a gene: 7. Germline lookup yields CDR1 MNHEY and CDR2 SMNVEV (reference sequence). CDR3 residues: CASSLSGGQGGNQPQHF. The DNA of the CDR3 is TGTGCCAGCAGTTTATCCGGGGGACAGGGTGGTAATCAGCCCCAGCATTTT.

The chain joins TRBV4-1 to TRBJ2-7; a possible D gene is TRBD2 (5 bases). Trimming pared 0 bases from V and 0 bases from J, leaving 15 bases between. Germline V gene lookup returns CDR1 MGHRA and CDR2 YSYEKL. The CDR3 is 17 amino acids. In DNA, the CDR3 is TGCGCCAGCAGCCAAGAGGGCCTAGCCAGTTTCTCCTACGAGCAGTACTTC. Translation: CASSQEGLASFSYEQYF.